The 5 T cell receptor beta chains listed next were all sequenced from one sample in a study of regulatory T cells in long-lasting Graves disease. Researchers made TCR beta libraries by using iRepertoire HTBI primers and running Arm-PCR on CDR3 regions. MiXCR, run by TCRdb on the multiplex PCR reads, gives a single entry per CDR3 protein. The table records approximately 400,000 distinct CDR3 sequences, less than 25% of them present only once. Time point described: persistent/refractory GD, antithyroid drugs over 5 years with positive TRAb. From RNA extracted from PBMCs, the TCR library was made. The sequencing here drew on peripheral blood mononuclear cells (PBMCs), taken when the disease was refractory, from a patient treated with antithyroid drugs. The source is a female donor with Graves disease.

Many counts were recorded for this clonotype. The V gene is TRBV12-3 or TRBV12-4, the J gene TRBJ2-5, with unresolved D. V was shortened by 2 bases and J by 5 bases, with 9 bases between the two germline ends. The CDR3 length is 13 residues. The CDR3 sequence is CASSLMAHETQYF. CDR3 nucleotide sequence: TGTGCCAGCAGTTTAATGGCCCACGAGACCCAGTACTTC.

V usage is TRBV12-3 or TRBV12-4 and J usage is TRBJ2-3; 10 nucleotides agree with TRBD1. After removal of 5 bases from V and 7 bases from J, the junction contained 9 bases not matched to a gene. The length of the CDR3 is 15 residues. The CDR3 DNA is TGTGCCAGCAGTCCCCCCCCGGGACAGGGGTATACGCAGTATTTT. This codes for CASSPPPGQGYTQYF.

This clonotype was seen at least ten times. The chain joins TRBV2 to TRBJ1-4; D is undetermined. The CDR3 is 12 residues long. Germline CDR1 reads SNHLY; CDR2 reads FYNNEI. V lost 7 bases and J lost 3, with 6 bases in between. CDR3 coding DNA: TGTGCCAGCACTCGAGCTAATGAAAAACTGTTTTTT. Translation: CASTRANEKLFF.

This clonotype was seen at least ten times. The rearrangement links TRBV28 to TRBJ2-7; possibly TRBD1 for D (6 bases). The germline V gene has CDR1 MDHEN and CDR2 SYDVKM. The CDR3 consists of 16 residues. V lost 6 bases, J lost 4 bases, and 22 bases lay in between. The CDR3: CASRRGQSNPPYEQYF. In DNA, the CDR3 is TGTGCCAGCAGGCGAGGACAGTCAAATCCCCCTTACGAGCAGTACTTC.

This clonotype was seen a handful of times. The CDR3 nucleotides read TGCAGTGCTATACCTCGCGGACACCGCTACGAGCAGTACTTC. Its protein product is CSAIPRGHRYEQYF. This chain uses TRBV20-1 with TRBJ2-7; D might be TRBD1 (5 bases). This CDR3 contains 14 residues. Germline V gene lookup returns CDR1 DFQATT and CDR2 SNEGSKA (reference sequence). V was trimmed by 4 bases and J by 3 bases, leaving 16 bases between them.